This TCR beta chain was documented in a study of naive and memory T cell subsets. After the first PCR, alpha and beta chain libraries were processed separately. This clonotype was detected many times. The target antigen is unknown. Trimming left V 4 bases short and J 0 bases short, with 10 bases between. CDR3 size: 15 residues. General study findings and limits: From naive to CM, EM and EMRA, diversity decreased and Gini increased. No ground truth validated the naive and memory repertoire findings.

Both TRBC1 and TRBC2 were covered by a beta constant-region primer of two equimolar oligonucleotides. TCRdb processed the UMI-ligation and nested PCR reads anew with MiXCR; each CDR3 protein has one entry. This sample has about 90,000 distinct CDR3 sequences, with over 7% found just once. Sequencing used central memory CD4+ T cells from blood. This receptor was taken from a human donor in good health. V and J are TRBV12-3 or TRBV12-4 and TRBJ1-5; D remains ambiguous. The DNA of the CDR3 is TGTGCCAGCAGTTCCTCCCAATATAGCAATCAGCCCCAGCATTTT. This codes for CASSSSQYSNQPQHF.